One sample yielded the 2 T cell receptor beta chains listed below, sequenced in a study of blood T cell repertoires in COVID-19. TCRdb's copy holds only in-frame clones and misses some; the assay was immunoSEQ multiplex PCR. The table lists over 300,000 clones, around 89% of them singletons, with 6% to 7.5% in the top ten. Source material: peripheral blood. These receptors all come from a man aged 18-30 years with active or convalescent COVID-19.

The chain links TRBV19 to TRBJ1-2; D is possibly TRBD1 (6 bases). CDR3 size: 14 residues. V lost 3 bases, J lost 7 bases, and 15 bases lay in between. CDR1 is LNHDA and CDR2 is SQIVND in the germline V gene (reference sequence). CDR3 bases: TGTGCCAGTAGTATTAATGGGGGCAAAGTTGGCTACACCTTC. It specifies CASSINGGKVGYTF. The full variable domain, rest sourced from reference TRBV19 and TRBJ1-2, is DGGITQSPKYLFRKEGQNVTLSCEQNLNHDAMYWYRQDPGQGLRLIYYSQIVNDFQKGDIAEGYSVSREKKESFPLTVTSAQKNPTAFYLCASSINGGKVGYTFGSGTRLTVV.

The chain joins TRBV9 to TRBJ2-7; D call uncertain. CDR1 is SGDLS, CDR2 YYNGEE, per germline. CDR3 length: 14 residues. The ends were cut back, 0 bases at V and 6 bases at J, with 13 bases in the middle. The CDR3 region has the DNA TGTGCCAGCAGCGTAGTTGAAGGTTCGGGCGAGCAGTACTTC. Its protein product is CASSVVEGSGEQYF.